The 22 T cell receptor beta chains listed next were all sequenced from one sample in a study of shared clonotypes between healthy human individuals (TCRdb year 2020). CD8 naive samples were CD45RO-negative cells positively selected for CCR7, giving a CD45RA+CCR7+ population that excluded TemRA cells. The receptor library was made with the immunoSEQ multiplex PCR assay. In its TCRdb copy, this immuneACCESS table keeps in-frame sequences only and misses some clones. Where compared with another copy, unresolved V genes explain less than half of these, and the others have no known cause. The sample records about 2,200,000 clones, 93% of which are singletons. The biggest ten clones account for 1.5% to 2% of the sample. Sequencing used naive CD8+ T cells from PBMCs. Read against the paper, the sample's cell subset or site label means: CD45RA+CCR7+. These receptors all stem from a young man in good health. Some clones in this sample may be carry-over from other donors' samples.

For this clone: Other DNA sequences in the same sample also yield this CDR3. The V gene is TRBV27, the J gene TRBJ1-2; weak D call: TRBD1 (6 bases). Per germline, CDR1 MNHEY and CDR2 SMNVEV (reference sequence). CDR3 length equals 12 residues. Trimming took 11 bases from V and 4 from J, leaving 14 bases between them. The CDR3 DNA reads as TGTGCCTCTCGCGGGGGCAGCTATGGCTACACCTTC. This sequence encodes CASRGGSYGYTF.

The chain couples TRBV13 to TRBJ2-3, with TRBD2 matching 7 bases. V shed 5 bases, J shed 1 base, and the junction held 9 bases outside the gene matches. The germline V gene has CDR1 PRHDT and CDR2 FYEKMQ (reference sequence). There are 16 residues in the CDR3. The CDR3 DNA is TGTGCCAGCAGCCCAATCGGGGGGACGGGCACAGATACGCAGTATTTT. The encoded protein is CASSPIGGTGTDTQYF.

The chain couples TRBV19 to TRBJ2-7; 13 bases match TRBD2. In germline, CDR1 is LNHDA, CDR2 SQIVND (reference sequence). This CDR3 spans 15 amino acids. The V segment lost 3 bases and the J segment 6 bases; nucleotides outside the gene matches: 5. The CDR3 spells CASSIGLAGVLEQYF. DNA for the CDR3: TGTGCCAGTAGTATCGGACTAGCGGGAGTCCTCGAGCAGTACTTC.

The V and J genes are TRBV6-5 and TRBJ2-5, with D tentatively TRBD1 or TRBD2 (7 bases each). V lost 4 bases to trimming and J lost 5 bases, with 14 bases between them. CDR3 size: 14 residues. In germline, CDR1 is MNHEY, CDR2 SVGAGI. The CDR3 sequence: CASSFRGGKETQYF. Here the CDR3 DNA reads TGTGCCAGCAGTTTCAGGGGGGGGAAGGAGACCCAGTACTTC.

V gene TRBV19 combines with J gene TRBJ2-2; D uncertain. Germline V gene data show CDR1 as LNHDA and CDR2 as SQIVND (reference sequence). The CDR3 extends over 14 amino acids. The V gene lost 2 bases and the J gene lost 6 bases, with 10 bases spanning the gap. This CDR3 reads CASSIRADPGELFF. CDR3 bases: TGTGCCAGTAGTATAAGGGCCGACCCCGGGGAGCTGTTTTTT.

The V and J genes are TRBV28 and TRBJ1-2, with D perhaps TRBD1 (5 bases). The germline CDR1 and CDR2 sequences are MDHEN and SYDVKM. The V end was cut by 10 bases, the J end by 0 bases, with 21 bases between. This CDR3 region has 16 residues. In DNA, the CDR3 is TGTGCCACCTGCCGGCTTGCACAGGAGGCTAACTATGGCTACACCTTC. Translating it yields CATCRLAQEANYGYTF.

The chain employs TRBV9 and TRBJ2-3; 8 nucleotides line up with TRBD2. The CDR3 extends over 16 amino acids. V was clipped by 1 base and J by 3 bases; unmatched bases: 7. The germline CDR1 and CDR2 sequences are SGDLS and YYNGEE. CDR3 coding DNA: TGTGCCAGCAGCGTAAACAGCGGGAGAGGGACAGATACGCAGTATTTT. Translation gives CASSVNSGRGTDTQYF.

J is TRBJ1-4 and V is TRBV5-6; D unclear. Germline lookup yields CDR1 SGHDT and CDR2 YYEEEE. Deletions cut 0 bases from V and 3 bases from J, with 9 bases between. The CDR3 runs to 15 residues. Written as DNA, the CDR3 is TGTGCCAGCAGCTTGGAGAGTATGGCTAATGAAAAACTGTTTTTT. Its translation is CASSLESMANEKLFF. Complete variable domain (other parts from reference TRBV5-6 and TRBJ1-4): DAGVTQSPTHLIKTRGQQVTLRCSPKSGHDTVSWYQQALGQGPQFIFQYYEEEERQRGNFPDRFSGHQFPNYSSELNVNALLLGDSALYLCASSLESMANEKLFFGSGTQLSVL.

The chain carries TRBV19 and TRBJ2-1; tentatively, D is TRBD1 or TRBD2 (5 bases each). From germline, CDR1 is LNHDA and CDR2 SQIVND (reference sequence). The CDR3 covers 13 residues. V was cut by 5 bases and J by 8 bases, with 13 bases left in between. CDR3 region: CASSSRGVDEQFF. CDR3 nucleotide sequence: TGTGCCAGTAGTTCCCGAGGGGTCGATGAGCAGTTCTTC.

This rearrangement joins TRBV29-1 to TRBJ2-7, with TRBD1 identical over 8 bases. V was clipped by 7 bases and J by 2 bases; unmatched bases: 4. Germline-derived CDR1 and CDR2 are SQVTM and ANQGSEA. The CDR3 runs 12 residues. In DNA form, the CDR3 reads TGCAGCGCTCGCAGGGGGCCCTACGAGCAGTACTTC. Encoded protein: CSARRGPYEQYF.

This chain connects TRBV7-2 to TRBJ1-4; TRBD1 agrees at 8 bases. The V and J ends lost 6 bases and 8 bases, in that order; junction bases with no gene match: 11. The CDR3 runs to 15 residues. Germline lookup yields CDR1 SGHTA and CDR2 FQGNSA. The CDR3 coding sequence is TGTGCCAGCAGAGAAACCGGGACAGGCCCCGAAAAACTGTTTTTT. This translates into CASRETGTGPEKLFF.

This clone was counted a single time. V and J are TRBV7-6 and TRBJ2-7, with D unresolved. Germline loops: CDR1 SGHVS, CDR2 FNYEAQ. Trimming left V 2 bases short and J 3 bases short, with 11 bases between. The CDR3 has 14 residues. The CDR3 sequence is CASSLSVVGYEQYF. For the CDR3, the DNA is TGTGCCAGCAGCTTATCCGTGGTAGGCTACGAGCAGTACTTC.

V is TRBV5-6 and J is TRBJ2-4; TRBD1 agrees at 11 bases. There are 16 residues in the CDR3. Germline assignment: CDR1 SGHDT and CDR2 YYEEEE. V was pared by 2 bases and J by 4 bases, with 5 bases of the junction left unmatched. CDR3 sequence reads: CASSLYRDRGKNIQYF. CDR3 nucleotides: TGTGCCAGCAGCTTATACCGGGACAGGGGGAAAAACATTCAGTACTTC. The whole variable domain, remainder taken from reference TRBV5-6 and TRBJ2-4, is DAGVTQSPTHLIKTRGQQVTLRCSPKSGHDTVSWYQQALGQGPQFIFQYYEEEERQRGNFPDRFSGHQFPNYSSELNVNALLLGDSALYLCASSLYRDRGKNIQYFGAGTRLSVL.

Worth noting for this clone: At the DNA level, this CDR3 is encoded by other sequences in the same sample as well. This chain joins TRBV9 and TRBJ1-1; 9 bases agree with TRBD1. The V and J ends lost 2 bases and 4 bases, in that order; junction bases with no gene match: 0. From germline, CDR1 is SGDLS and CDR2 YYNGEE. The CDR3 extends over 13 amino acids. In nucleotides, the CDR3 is TGTGCCAGCAGCGTGACAGGGGGCACTGAAGCTTTCTTT. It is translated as CASSVTGGTEAFF.

CDR3 sequence reads: CASSLDWGILNTEAFF. The DNA of the CDR3 is TGCGCCAGCAGCTTGGACTGGGGGATCCTGAACACTGAAGCTTTCTTT. The gene calls are TRBV5-1 and TRBJ1-1; D possibly corresponds to TRBD1 (5 bases). V shed 0 bases and J shed 0 bases, with 12 bases lying between them. CDR1 SGHRS and CDR2 YFSETQ come from the germline V gene. The CDR3 runs to 16 residues.

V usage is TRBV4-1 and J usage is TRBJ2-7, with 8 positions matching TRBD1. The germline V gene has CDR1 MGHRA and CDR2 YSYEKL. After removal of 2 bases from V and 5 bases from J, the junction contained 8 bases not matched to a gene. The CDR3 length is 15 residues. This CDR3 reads CASSQLQGDWNEQYF. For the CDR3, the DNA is TGCGCCAGCAGCCAACTACAGGGGGACTGGAACGAGCAGTACTTC.

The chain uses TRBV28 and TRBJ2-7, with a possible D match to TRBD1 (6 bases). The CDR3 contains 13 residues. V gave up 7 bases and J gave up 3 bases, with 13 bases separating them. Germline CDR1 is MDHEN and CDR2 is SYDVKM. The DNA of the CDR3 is TGTGCCAGCACTAACAGGGTTGGCTACGAGCAGTACTTC. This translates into CASTNRVGYEQYF.

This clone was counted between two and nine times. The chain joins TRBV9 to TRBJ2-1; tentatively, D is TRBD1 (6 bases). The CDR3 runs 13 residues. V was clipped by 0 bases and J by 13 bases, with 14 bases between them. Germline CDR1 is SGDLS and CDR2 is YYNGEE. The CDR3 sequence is CASSVGSGTPQFF. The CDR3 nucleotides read TGTGCCAGCAGCGTAGGATCGGGGACACCTCAGTTCTTC. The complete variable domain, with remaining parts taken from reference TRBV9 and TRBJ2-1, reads DSGVTQTPKHLITATGQRVTLRCSPRSGDLSVYWYQQSLDQGLQFLIQYYNGEERAKGNILERFSAQQFPDLHSELNLSSLELGDSALYFCASSVGSGTPQFFGPGTRLTVL.

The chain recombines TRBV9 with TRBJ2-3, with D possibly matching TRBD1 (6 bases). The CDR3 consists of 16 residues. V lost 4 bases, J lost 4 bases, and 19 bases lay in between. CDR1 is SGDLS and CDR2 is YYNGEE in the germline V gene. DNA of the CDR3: TGTGCCAGCAGCTCCCGAGGGGGTCCCTTTCCAGATACGCAGTATTTT. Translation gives CASSSRGGPFPDTQYF.

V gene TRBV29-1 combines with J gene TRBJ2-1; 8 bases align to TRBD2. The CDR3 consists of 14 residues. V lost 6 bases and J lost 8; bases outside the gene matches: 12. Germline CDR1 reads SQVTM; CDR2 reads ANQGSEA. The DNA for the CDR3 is TGCAGCGTCTCCCGGACTAGCATTTTCGATGAGCAGTTCTTC. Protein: CSVSRTSIFDEQFF.

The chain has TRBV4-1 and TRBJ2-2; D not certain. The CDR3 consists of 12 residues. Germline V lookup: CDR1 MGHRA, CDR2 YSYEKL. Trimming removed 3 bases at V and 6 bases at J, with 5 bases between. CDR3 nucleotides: TGCGCCAGCAGCCATATGGCCGGGGAGCTGTTTTTT. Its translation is CASSHMAGELFF.

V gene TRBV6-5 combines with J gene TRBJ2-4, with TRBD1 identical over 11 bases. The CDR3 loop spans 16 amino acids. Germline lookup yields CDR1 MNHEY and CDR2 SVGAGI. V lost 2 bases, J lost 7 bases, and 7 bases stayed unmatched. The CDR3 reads CASSYATGTGGNIQYF. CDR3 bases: TGTGCCAGCAGTTACGCAACCGGGACAGGGGGGAACATTCAGTACTTC.